These 10 T cell receptor beta chains came from one sample sequenced in a study of blood T cell repertoires in COVID-19. Here immunoSEQ multiplex PCR was the method, and the copy in TCRdb shows in-frame clones only, minus some. The sample lists about 210,000 clones, about nine tenths seen once, with 10% to 13% in the top ten. Sequenced input: PBMCs or T cells enriched from blood (not recorded which). These receptors were taken from a man aged 18-30 years with acute COVID-19.

CDR3 in amino acids: CASSFVSGSYNEQFF. The DNA for the CDR3 is TGCGCCAGCAGCTTTGTGAGCGGGAGTTACAATGAGCAGTTCTTC. The gene calls are TRBV4-1 and TRBJ2-1; TRBD2 matches 8 bases. Trimming took 5 bases from V and 4 from J; bases not matched to a gene: 7. The germline V gene encodes CDR1 MGHRA and CDR2 YSYEKL. CDR3 length: 15 amino acids.

The chain has TRBV6-1 and TRBJ2-6, with 8 nucleotides matching TRBD2. Unmatched junction bases numbered 16, after V lost 2 bases and J lost 4 bases. This CDR3 region has 20 residues. Looked up from germline, CDR1 is MNHNS and CDR2 is SASEGT. CDR3 sequence: CASSELFSVGGVYGANVLTF. The CDR3 DNA is TGTGCCAGCAGTGAATTATTTTCCGTCGGGGGGGTATACGGGGCCAACGTCCTGACTTTC.

This clone appeared a single time. Germline and junction disagree at one end, which may indicate a read error. This chain joins TRBV7-3 and TRBJ2-2; D is ambiguous. This CDR3 has 15 amino acids. Germline loops: CDR1 SGHTA, CDR2 FQGTGA. The CDR3 is CASTLNPLMAGELFF. The CDR3 DNA is TGTGCCAGCACCTTAAACCCACTAATGGCCGGGGAGCTGTTTTTT.

V gene TRBV6-1 combines with J gene TRBJ2-1; TRBD1 agrees at 8 bases. Germline V CDR1 and CDR2: MNHNS, SASEGT. The CDR3 has 15 residues. After removal of 1 base from V and 4 bases from J, the junction contained 3 bases not matched to a gene. CDR3 protein: CASSEVGTGYNEQFF. Written as DNA, the CDR3 is TGTGCCAGCAGTGAAGTAGGGACAGGTTACAATGAGCAGTTCTTC.

The V gene is TRBV27, the J gene TRBJ2-7; D remains ambiguous. Germline CDR1 MNHEY, CDR2 SMNVEV (reference sequence). CDR3 size: 15 residues. V dropped 2 bases and J dropped 3 bases, with 14 bases sitting between them. CDR3 coding DNA: TGTGCCAGCAGTTTACCACACCATCGTCTCTACGAGCAGTACTTC. Amino acids: CASSLPHHRLYEQYF.

The chain is built from TRBV30 and TRBJ2-5; 7 bases line up with TRBD2. The V gene end was trimmed by 0 bases and the J gene end by 9 bases; junction bases not matched to a gene: 16. The CDR3 length is 16 residues. Germline V CDR1 and CDR2: GTSNPN, SVGIG (reference sequence). CDR3 nucleotide sequence: TGTGCCTGGAGTGTCCCCCTGTTCTCAGCGGGAAGCCCCCAGTACTTC. Amino acids: CAWSVPLFSAGSPQYF.

CDR3 sequence reads: CASSMGGSYNEQFF. The CDR3, as DNA: TGTGCCAGCAGCATGGGAGGGTCCTACAATGAGCAGTTCTTC. V usage is TRBV5-4 and J usage is TRBJ2-1; 7 positions agree with TRBD2. CDR3 length: 14 residues. Trimming took 4 bases from V and 1 from J; bases not matched to a gene: 2. CDR1 and CDR2 (germline): SGHNT, YYREEE (reference sequence).

V usage is TRBV19 and J usage is TRBJ2-3; 8 bases align to TRBD1. The V segment lost 7 bases and the J segment 6 bases; nucleotides outside the gene matches: 12. From germline, CDR1 is LNHDA and CDR2 SQIVND (reference sequence). CDR3 size: 15 residues. The CDR3 sequence: CASTPDRDLKDTQYF. The CDR3 DNA follows: TGTGCCAGTACCCCGGACAGGGATCTTAAGGATACGCAGTATTTT.

The chain has TRBV2 and TRBJ1-1; D is unclear. The germline V gene encodes CDR1 SNHLY and CDR2 FYNNEI. Trimming took 6 bases from V and 4 from J, leaving 12 bases between them. The CDR3 has 13 residues. CDR3 amino acids: CASRVGPSTEAFF. CDR3 DNA: TGTGCCAGCAGGGTGGGCCCTTCCACTGAAGCTTTCTTT.

The rearrangement uses TRBV2 and TRBJ2-1; tentative D call: TRBD1 (6 bases). Per germline, CDR1 SNHLY and CDR2 FYNNEI. The CDR3 spans 18 residues. The V and J ends lost 4 bases and 8 bases respectively, with 27 bases between them. The CDR3 reads CASSVPLDRPLGRDEQFF. Written as DNA, the CDR3 is TGTGCCAGCAGTGTTCCCTTAGACAGGCCCCTCGGTCGGGATGAGCAGTTCTTC.